This T cell receptor (beta chain) is drawn from a study of PD-L1 blockade in urothelial cancer (dated by TCRdb to 2016 to 2017). With respect to the entire study: Every patient began therapy in about 2014 and was given atezolizumab 1,200 mg intravenously every 3 weeks. About 85% of the roughly 29 patients were identified as males with urothelial cancer of bladder origin, and a prior smoking history was reported by 18 of 29 patients. An ECOG performance status of 0 or 1 was recorded for the patients, and 0 to 3 prior chemotherapy regimens had been received by the patients. In the same patients who had TCR sequencing, pretreatment tumors also underwent whole exome sequencing and RNA sequencing. Pretreatment tumor samples and matched peripheral blood, collected serially before and after atezolizumab treatment, underwent TCR sequencing. The study, an exploratory multi-omic analysis, examined somatic, immune and clinical correlates of response to PD-L1 blockade with atezolizumab in urothelial cancer. Durable clinical benefit meant progression-free survival longer than 6 months, and TCR features were also tested against progression-free and overall survival. Pretreatment blood TCR-seq was available for twenty-nine patients, at least one posttreatment blood collection was obtained for approximately 25 patients, and tumor TCR-seq was available for approximately 25 patients. Blood samples gave median yields of around 140,000 T cells and more than 80,000 unique TCRs, along with a median clonality of about 0.084. Durable clinical benefit was achieved by nine patients but not by the remaining 20. Blood samples were analyzed at two time points: 3 weeks after treatment start (second dose) and 6 weeks after treatment start.

This specimen's time point label, per the study, means: peripheral blood 6 weeks after treatment start. A total of some 30 patients with locally advanced or metastatic urothelial carcinoma, treated at Memorial Sloan Kettering on a trial protocol, made up the cohort. Peripheral blood mononuclear cells were collected from each patient pretreatment and during treatment, giving between 1 and 8 total time points per patient. The Qiagen DNeasy Blood extraction kit was used to purify genomic DNA from total PBMCs and tumor samples. Collected pretreatment and during treatment, PBMCs were isolated and stored as previously described. To estimate absolute template abundance from read counts, synthetic TCR analog templates were spiked into each PCR. Using the immunoSEQ assay, TCRbeta CDR3 regions were amplified from genomic DNA with bias-controlled V and J gene primers. Sequencing of rearranged TCRbeta segments was performed at approximately 20X coverage. Regarding the original processing steps: Clustering was used to correct sequencing errors, and CDR3s were annotated against IMGT so that V, D and J genes could be assigned. Only productive TCRbeta rearrangements were used in downstream analyses, excluding out-of-frame or stop-codon sequences. To compute clonality, Shannon entropy was normalized by the log of the number of unique productive sequences and then subtracted from one. Clones differing between time points or between blood and tumor were identified by Fisher's exact test with Benjamini-Hochberg correction at adjusted p below 0.01. TCRdb provides this immuneACCESS table in a form limited to in-frame rearrangements. Some clones are lacking; in checked studies, under half of them reflect an unresolved V gene, and why the rest are absent is not known. V and J calls and clone size are given by that table; D and trimming were obtained from the DNA. Counted in this sample were about 38,000 clones; less than 90% of them appeared once. The top ten clones comprise 24% of the sample.

The paper's findings and limits, for the study overall: A pretreatment peripheral blood TCR clonality below the median was linked to improved progression-free and overall survival. Among patients with durable benefit, tumor-associated TCR clones showed greater expansion in peripheral blood 3 weeks after treatment started (n ≈ 20, p = 0.022). Small sample size (n ≈ 28) and many exploratory analyses mean the results are intended to be hypothesis-generating.

A note on this clone: Its recognized antigen is unknown. Per-nucleotide qualities are absent, and no much larger clonotype sits a single base away.

The origin of this receptor is a man between 60 and 70 years old with urothelial cancer. This specimen was PBMCs, taken around atezolizumab (anti-PD-L1) treatment.

The DNA sequence is given as TGTGCCAGTAGTAGCGACAGTTACAATGAGCAGTTCTTC. This encodes CASSSDSYNEQFF. The chain joins TRBV19 to TRBJ2-1; a tentative D match to TRBD1 spans 5 bases. From the cysteine up to the phenylalanine, the CDR3 has a length of 13 residues. Only the CDR3 portion is preserved as DNA: 39 bases, with reading frame beginning at the first base. At the junction V is shortened by 4 bases and J by 4 bases, with 8 bases in between. From a lookup of the germline V gene (reference sequence), CDR1 and CDR2 are LNHDA and SQIVND.